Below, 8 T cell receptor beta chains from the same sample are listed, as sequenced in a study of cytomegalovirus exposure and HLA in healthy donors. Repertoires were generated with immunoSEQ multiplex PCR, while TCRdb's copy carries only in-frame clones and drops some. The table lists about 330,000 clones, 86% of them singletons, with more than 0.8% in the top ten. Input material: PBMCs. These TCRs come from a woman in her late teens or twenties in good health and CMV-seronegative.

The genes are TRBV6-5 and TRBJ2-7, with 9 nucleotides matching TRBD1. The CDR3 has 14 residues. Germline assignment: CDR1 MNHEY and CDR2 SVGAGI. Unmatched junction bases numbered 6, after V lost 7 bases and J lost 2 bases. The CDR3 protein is CASKQGQGPYEQYF. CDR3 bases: TGTGCCAGCAAACAGGGACAGGGACCCTACGAGCAGTACTTC.

The CDR3 protein is CASGQATSTEAFF. CDR3 in DNA: TGTGCCAGCGGACAGGCAACTTCCACTGAAGCTTTCTTT. The chain combines TRBV28 with TRBJ1-1; TRBD1 matches 7 bases. Germline CDR1 is MDHEN and CDR2 is SYDVKM. The ends lost 8 bases at V and 4 bases at J; junction bases unmatched: 7. The CDR3 has 13 residues.

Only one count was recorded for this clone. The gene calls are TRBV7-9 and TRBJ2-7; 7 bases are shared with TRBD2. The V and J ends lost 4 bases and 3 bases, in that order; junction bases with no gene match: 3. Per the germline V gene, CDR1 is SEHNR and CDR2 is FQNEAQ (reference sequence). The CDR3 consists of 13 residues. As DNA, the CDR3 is TGTGCCAGCAGCTGGGGGGGTGACTACGAGCAGTACTTC. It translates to CASSWGGDYEQYF.

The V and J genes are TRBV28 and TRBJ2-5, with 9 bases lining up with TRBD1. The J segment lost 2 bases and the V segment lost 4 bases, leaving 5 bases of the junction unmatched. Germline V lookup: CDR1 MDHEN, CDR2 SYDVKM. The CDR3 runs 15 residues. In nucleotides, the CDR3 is TGTGCCAGCAGTTACCGGGACAGGGTACAAGAGACCCAGTACTTC. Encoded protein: CASSYRDRVQETQYF.

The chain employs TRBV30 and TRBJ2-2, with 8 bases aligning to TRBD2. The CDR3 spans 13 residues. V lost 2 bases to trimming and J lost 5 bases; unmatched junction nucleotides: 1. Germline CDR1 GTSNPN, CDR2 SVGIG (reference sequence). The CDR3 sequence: CAWSRGGTGELFF. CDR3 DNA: TGTGCCTGGAGTCGGGGGGGAACCGGGGAGCTGTTTTTT.

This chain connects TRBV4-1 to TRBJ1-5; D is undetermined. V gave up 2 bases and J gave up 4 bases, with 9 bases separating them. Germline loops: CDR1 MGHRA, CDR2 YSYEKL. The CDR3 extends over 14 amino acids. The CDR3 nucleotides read TGCGCCAGCAGCCAACCGGGGTATAATCAGCCCCAGCATTTT. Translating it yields CASSQPGYNQPQHF.

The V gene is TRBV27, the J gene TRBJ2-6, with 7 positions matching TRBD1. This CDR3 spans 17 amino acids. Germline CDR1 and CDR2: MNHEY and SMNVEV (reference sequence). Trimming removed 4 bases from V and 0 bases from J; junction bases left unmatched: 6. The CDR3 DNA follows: TGTGCCAGCAGTTCCAACAGGGGCCGCTCTGGGGCCAACGTCCTGACTTTC. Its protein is CASSSNRGRSGANVLTF.

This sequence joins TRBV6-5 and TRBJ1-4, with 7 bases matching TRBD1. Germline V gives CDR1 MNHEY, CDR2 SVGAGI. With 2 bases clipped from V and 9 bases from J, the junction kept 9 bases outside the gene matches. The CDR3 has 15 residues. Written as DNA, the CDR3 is TGTGCCAGCAGTTACGTAGGGGGCGTTGGTAAAAAACTGTTTTTT. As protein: CASSYVGGVGKKLFF.